A selection of T cell receptor beta chains follows, all from one sample in a study of blood T cells in healthy people across ages. TCRdb called the 5' RACE reads again in MiXCR, with one record for every CDR3 protein. This sample carries 2 million or so distinct CDR3 sequences, about 49% of them seen once, and the ten largest clones take less than 2.5%. Sequenced material: blood. Receptor source: a middle-aged woman in good health. The CDR3 runs from the conserved cysteine through the conserved F or W. Each record gives: V gene, D gene, J gene, clone size, CDR3 protein, CDR3 DNA. A D gene is named only where the DNA matches it firmly. Clone size, where shown, is once, few, many, or a class for clones that have expanded.

>TRBV11-2|TRBD1|TRBJ2-7|NA
CASSTGTARSYEQYF
TGTGCCAGCAGCACCGGGACAGCCCGTTCCTACGAGCAGTACTTC
>TRBV28|TRBD1|TRBJ2-7|few
CASSRGDRRHEQYF
TGTGCCAGCAGCAGGGGGGACAGGCGACACGAGCAGTACTTC
>TRBV28|TRBD1|TRBJ1-2|once
CASSKIQGANYGYTF
TGTGCCAGCAGTAAGATACAGGGGGCAAACTATGGCTACACCTTC
>TRBV7-2|TRBD2|TRBJ2-7|few
CASSLARGGYYEQYF
TGTGCCAGCAGCTTAGCGCGCGGGGGGTACTACGAGCAGTACTTC
>TRBV5-1|NA|TRBJ2-7|few
CASSSRDRPETQYF
TGCGCCAGCAGCTCTAGGGACCGCCCGGAAACCCAGTACTTC
>TRBV10-3|TRBD2|TRBJ2-1|NA
CAISELGGLDPSYNEQFF
TGTGCCATCAGTGAGTTGGGGGGACTAGACCCCTCCTACAATGAGCAGTTCTTC
>TRBV2|NA|TRBJ2-3|NA
CASRYQSTDTQYF
TGTGCCAGCAGGTACCAAAGCACAGATACGCAGTATTTT
>TRBV6-2/TRBV6-3|NA|TRBJ2-1|NA
CASSWGGASYNEQFF
TGTGCCAGCAGTTGGGGGGGGGCGTCCTACAATGAGCAGTTCTTC
>TRBV6-6|NA|TRBJ2-1|few
CASSYDLVYNEQFF
TGTGCCAGCAGTTACGATCTAGTTTACAATGAGCAGTTCTTC
>TRBV6-5|NA|TRBJ1-2|NA
CASSRAGGGYGYTF
TGTGCCAGCAGCCGGGCGGGAGGGGGCTATGGCTACACCTTC
>TRBV7-2|NA|TRBJ1-2|few
CASSSDQGNYGYTF
TGTGCCAGCAGCTCCGACCAGGGGAACTATGGCTACACCTTC
>TRBV6-2/TRBV6-3|NA|TRBJ2-5|NA
CASRATGIETQYF
TGTGCCAGCAGGGCTACAGGGATTGAGACCCAGTACTTC
>TRBV18|NA|TRBJ2-4|NA
CASSPVPGGAAKNIQYF
TGTGCCAGCTCACCGGTCCCTGGGGGGGCAGCCAAAAACATTCAGTACTTC
>TRBV7-8|NA|TRBJ1-2|NA
CASSPSGRPDYSYTF
TGTGCCAGCAGCCCGTCGGGACGGCCTGACTATAGCTACACCTTC
>TRBV15|NA|TRBJ2-5|NA
CATSRSADYNEQYF
TGTGCCACCAGCAGATCCGCCGACTACAATGAGCAGTACTTC
>TRBV20-1|TRBD2|TRBJ2-7|NA
CSARDASGGTSAYEQYF
TGCAGTGCTAGAGACGCTAGCGGGGGGACTAGTGCCTACGAGCAGTACTTC
>TRBV13|TRBD1|TRBJ1-2|once
CASSVGTGDPMIGYTF
TGTGCCAGCAGCGTTGGGACAGGGGACCCTATGATTGGCTACACCTTC
>TRBV7-2|TRBD1|TRBJ2-1|NA
CASSLPNRGHEQFF
TGTGCCAGCAGCTTACCCAACAGGGGCCATGAGCAGTTCTTC
>TRBV3-1|NA|TRBJ2-5|few
CASSQDTPGEETQYF
TGTGCCAGCAGCCAAGATACCCCAGGGGAAGAGACCCAGTACTTC
>TRBV28|NA|TRBJ1-6|NA
CASTMGGGWYNSPLHF
TGTGCCAGCACCATGGGGGGGGGCTGGTATAATTCACCCCTCCACTTT
>TRBV6-5|TRBD2|TRBJ2-7|NA
CASSLQRGDNEQYF
TGTGCCAGCAGCCTCCAGCGGGGGGACAATGAGCAGTACTTC
>TRBV14|TRBD1|TRBJ1-2|NA
CASSQDLYGRGNYGYTF
TGTGCCAGCAGCCAAGATTTGTATGGCAGGGGGAACTATGGCTACACCTTC
>TRBV4-2|TRBD2|TRBJ2-3|NA
CASKMTSGGSDTQYF
TGTGCCAGCAAAATGACTAGCGGGGGATCAGATACGCAGTATTTT
>TRBV27|TRBD2|TRBJ2-5|NA
CASSLWGGGLQETQYF
TGTGCCAGCAGTTTATGGGGCGGGGGGCTCCAAGAGACCCAGTACTTC
>TRBV28|NA|TRBJ2-5|few
CASSFAMPGPQETQYF
TGTGCCAGCAGTTTTGCGATGCCGGGACCCCAAGAGACCCAGTACTTC
>TRBV20-1|TRBD2|TRBJ2-1|NA
CSARDQRGRPYNEQFF
TGCAGTGCTAGAGATCAGCGGGGGCGCCCCTACAATGAGCAGTTCTTC
>TRBV4-2|TRBD1|TRBJ2-7|NA
CASSQLTGGYSYEQYF
TGTGCCAGCAGCCAGCTGACAGGGGGTTACTCCTACGAGCAGTACTTC
>TRBV20-1|NA|TRBJ1-2|few
CSASGAGPNYGYTF
TGCAGTGCTAGTGGGGCAGGGCCGAACTATGGCTACACCTTC
>TRBV28|NA|TRBJ1-6|NA
CASTSVPPLHF
TGTGCCAGCACTAGCGTTCCTCCCCTCCACTTT
>TRBV5-1|NA|TRBJ1-1|few
CASSLVVSNTEAFF
TGCGCCAGCAGCTTGGTTGTCAGCAACACTGAAGCTTTCTTT
>TRBV18|NA|TRBJ1-2|NA
CASSPVPGSGYTF
TGTGCCAGCTCACCAGTTCCAGGTAGTGGCTACACCTTC
>TRBV11-2|NA|TRBJ2-1|NA
CASSRLVHEQFF
TGTGCCAGCAGCCGCCTAGTCCATGAGCAGTTCTTC
>TRBV5-1|TRBD1|TRBJ2-7|NA
CASSPWGDRVAHEQYF
TGCGCCAGCAGCCCTTGGGGGGACAGGGTAGCCCACGAGCAGTACTTC
>TRBV7-2|TRBD1|TRBJ2-3|few
CASSFARGLAGTDTQYF
TGTGCCAGCAGCTTTGCAAGGGGGCTAGCTGGCACAGATACGCAGTATTTT
>TRBV7-9|NA|TRBJ2-3|NA
CASSLGWRLKNSTDTQYF
TGTGCCAGCAGCTTAGGTTGGAGACTAAAGAATAGCACAGATACGCAGTATTTT
>TRBV20-1|TRBD2|TRBJ2-5|few
CSATRYGPGTSQETQYF
TGCAGTGCTACACGATACGGTCCTGGGACTAGTCAAGAGACCCAGTACTTC
>TRBV4-2|NA|TRBJ1-2|NA
CASSQEGPNGYTF
TGTGCCAGCAGCCAAGAGGGGCCGAATGGCTACACCTTC
>TRBV20-1|TRBD2|TRBJ2-7|NA
CSATYTGLSTQQYF
TGCAGTGCTACATACACGGGACTATCTACGCAGCAGTACTTC
>TRBV4-3|TRBD2|TRBJ2-4|NA
CASSQAQLAGGSAKNIQYF
TGCGCCAGCAGCCAAGCCCAACTAGCGGGGGGCTCAGCCAAAAACATTCAGTACTTC
>TRBV7-9|NA|TRBJ2-5|few
CASSLVASPETQYF
TGTGCCAGCAGCTTAGTGGCTAGCCCGGAGACCCAGTACTTC
>TRBV7-2|TRBD1|TRBJ2-5|NA
CASSSIQGATGTQYF
TGTGCCAGCAGCTCCATACAGGGGGCTACGGGGACCCAGTACTTC
>TRBV27|TRBD1|TRBJ1-2|NA
CASRRTGQNYGYTF
TGTGCCAGCAGGCGGACGGGACAGAACTATGGCTACACCTTC
>TRBV29-1|NA|TRBJ2-1|few
CSVEVQGYNEQFF
TGCAGCGTTGAAGTCCAGGGCTACAATGAGCAGTTCTTC
>TRBV27|TRBD2|TRBJ2-1|NA
CASSLKAGADNEQFF
TGTGCCAGCAGTTTAAAAGCGGGGGCTGACAATGAGCAGTTCTTC
>TRBV14|NA|TRBJ2-3|NA
CASSPTSIGDTQYF
TGTGCCAGCAGCCCGACTAGTATTGGAGATACGCAGTATTTT
>TRBV28|TRBD2|TRBJ2-3|few
CASSPRTSGDSTDTQYF
TGTGCCAGCAGCCCCCGGACTAGCGGGGATAGCACAGATACGCAGTATTTT
>TRBV28|NA|TRBJ1-4|NA
CASSVTGTLNGKLFF
TGTGCCAGCAGTGTAACCGGGACCCTAAATGGAAAACTGTTTTTT
>TRBV29-1|TRBD1|TRBJ2-4|NA
CSTRQGSKNIQYF
TGCAGCACAAGACAGGGCTCCAAAAACATTCAGTACTTC
>TRBV24-1|TRBD1|TRBJ2-5|few
CATSARGDREETQYF
TGTGCCACCAGTGCCCGCGGGGACAGGGAAGAGACCCAGTACTTC
>TRBV6-6|TRBD2|TRBJ2-5|NA
CASSRGGAQEAQYF
TGTGCCAGCAGTCGCGGGGGGGCGCAAGAGGCCCAGTACTTC
>TRBV6-6|NA|TRBJ1-4|NA
CASSYPTGLPANEKLFF
TGTGCCAGCAGTTACCCAACAGGGTTGCCCGCTAATGAAAAACTGTTTTTT